This T cell receptor beta chain was sequenced in a study of T cell clonotyping in hematopoietic cell transplantation. Germline V CDR1 and CDR2: ENHRY, SYGVKD. The CDR3 covers 16 residues. Trimming cost V 3 bases and J 5 bases, with 19 bases left between them. The repertoire was sequenced with immunoSEQ multiplex PCR; TCRdb's copy has only in-frame clones and lacks some. The sample contains 15,000 to 20,000 clones, around four fifths of which appear only once. The sample consisted of peripheral blood mononuclear cells. The rearrangement uses TRBV10-3 and TRBJ2-5; D is unresolved. The TCR originated in a man between 60 and 75 years old in good health. Some clones in this sample may be carry-over from other donors' samples. The DNA for the CDR3 is TGTGCCATCAGTGAATGGAATTCAGTGAACTCGGAGACCCAGTACTTC. Amino acid sequence: CAISEWNSVNSETQYF.